One sample yielded the 16 T cell receptor beta chains listed below, sequenced in a study of cytomegalovirus exposure and HLA in healthy donors. Vbeta (60) and Jbeta (13) primers were used in the PCR. Some clones are missing from TCRdb's copy, which holds only in-frame ones; the method was immunoSEQ multiplex PCR. The top ten hold about 0.25% of the sample, which has around 210,000 clones, about 85% seen once. Material for sequencing was PBMCs. Receptor source: a girl aged 2 to 9 in good health and CMV-seronegative.

This clone was seen just once. This chain uses TRBV10-1 with TRBJ1-1; possibly TRBD1 for D (5 bases). The CDR3 spans 14 residues. Germline loops: CDR1 WNHNN, CDR2 SYGVQD (reference sequence). Trimming removed 2 bases at V and 11 bases at J, with 18 bases between. Written as DNA, the CDR3 is TGCGCCAGCAGTGAGAGCGGGGGTCTTCCGGCCGCTTTCTTT. Translated, it gives CASSESGGLPAAFF.

J is TRBJ1-2 and V is TRBV7-8; no clear D gene. The germline CDR1 and CDR2 sequences are SGHVS and FQNEAQ. V lost 1 base and J lost 8, with 14 bases in between. This CDR3 region has 14 residues. CDR3 amino acids: CASSLVSATRGYTF. The CDR3 DNA follows: TGTGCCAGCAGCTTAGTGAGCGCCACCCGGGGCTACACCTTC. The whole variable domain, filled in from reference TRBV7-8 and TRBJ1-2, reads GAGVSQSPRYKVAKRGQDVALRCDPISGHVSLFWYQQALGQGPEFLTYFQNEAQLDKSGLPSDRFFAERPEGSVSTLKIQRTQQEDSAVYLCASSLVSATRGYTFGSGTRLTVV.

The V and J genes are TRBV5-1 and TRBJ2-7, with TRBD2 matching 12 bases. CDR3 length: 16 residues. The ends lost 4 bases at V and 2 bases at J; junction bases unmatched: 7. The V gene's germline CDR1 is SGHRS and CDR2 YFSETQ. CDR3 nucleotides: TGCGCCAGCAGCCCGCAACTAGCGGGAGGTGCCTACGAGCAGTACTTC. Translated: CASSPQLAGGAYEQYF.

This clone has more than one count but fewer than ten. This CDR3 is missing its conserved last phenylalanine or tryptophan, likely due to a read error. Because the CDR3's place on the DNA is in doubt, the DNA is left out and the CDR3 is given as listed by TCRdb. V and J are TRBV23-1 and TRBJ2-7; the table assigns TRBD1, which was not confirmed against the DNA. TRBV23-1 belongs to the ORF category, with a function that is uncertain. The CDR3 length equals 13 residues, ends included. CDR3 sequence: CASSKETGQGGST.

This clone was seen only a few times. The rearrangement uses TRBV4-1 and TRBJ2-7; D perhaps matches TRBD1 (6 bases). CDR3 length: 15 residues. Looked up from germline, CDR1 is MGHRA and CDR2 is YSYEKL. Trimming stripped 5 bases from V and 3 bases from J, with 17 bases between. CDR3 DNA sequence: TGCGCCAGCAGCTACTTAGGGGGTACCATCTACGAGCAGTACTTC. It encodes CASSYLGGTIYEQYF.

V usage is TRBV6-1 and J usage is TRBJ2-2; 11 nucleotides align to TRBD2. The CDR3 is made up of 15 amino acids. V lost 5 bases and J lost 5; bases outside the gene matches: 4. Germline V gene sequence: CDR1 MNHNS, CDR2 SASEGT. The CDR3 spells CASSTSGGGTGELFF. Here the CDR3 DNA reads TGTGCCAGCAGTACTAGCGGGGGTGGGACCGGGGAGCTGTTTTTT.

Note on this clone: The same CDR3 also results from other DNA sequences found in this sample. The chain carries TRBV6-6 and TRBJ1-1; tentatively, D is TRBD1 (6 bases). V lost 0 bases to trimming and J lost 5 bases, with 7 bases between them. Germline loops: CDR1 MNHNY, CDR2 SVGAGI (reference sequence). This CDR3 spans 13 amino acids. Written as DNA, the CDR3 is TGTGCCAGCAGTTACTCACAGGGAACTGAAGCTTTCTTT. Protein product: CASSYSQGTEAFF.

The chain uses TRBV7-8 and TRBJ2-2; the match to TRBD2 covers 11 bases. The V segment lost 4 bases and the J segment 3 bases; nucleotides outside the gene matches: 10. Germline CDR1 is SGHVS and CDR2 is FQNEAQ. This CDR3 is 18 amino acids long. The CDR3: CASSSLLSGGADTGELFF. DNA for the CDR3: TGTGCCAGCAGCTCCCTCCTTAGCGGGGGGGCCGACACCGGGGAGCTGTTTTTT. The whole variable domain, remainder taken from reference TRBV7-8 and TRBJ2-2, is GAGVSQSPRYKVAKRGQDVALRCDPISGHVSLFWYQQALGQGPEFLTYFQNEAQLDKSGLPSDRFFAERPEGSVSTLKIQRTQQEDSAVYLCASSSLLSGGADTGELFFGEGSRLTVL.

The CDR3 bases are TGTGCCAGCAGCCCTACGCGGCTAGCGGGGGCGGAGACCCAGTACTTC. It is translated as CASSPTRLAGAETQYF. V and J are TRBV7-8 and TRBJ2-5; 10 positions match TRBD2. This CDR3 contains 16 residues. Trimming removed 5 bases from V and 5 bases from J; junction bases left unmatched: 11. Per the germline V gene, CDR1 is SGHVS and CDR2 is FQNEAQ.

This sequence joins TRBV27 and TRBJ2-7; D is unresolved. Germline lookup yields CDR1 MNHEY and CDR2 SMNVEV (reference sequence). V was trimmed by 3 bases and J by 4 bases, leaving 4 bases between them. The CDR3 sequence is 11 residues long. Written as DNA, the CDR3 is TGTGCCAGCAGTTTTCGGTACGAGCAGTACTTC. Protein sequence: CASSFRYEQYF.

The CDR3 nucleotides read TGCGCCAGCAGTGAGCGGGGCCAAAACATTCAGTACTTC. Translating gives CASSERGQNIQYF. This rearrangement joins TRBV5-1 to TRBJ2-4; 7 positions agree with TRBD2. This CDR3 is 13 amino acids long. Germline V gene sequence: CDR1 SGHRS, CDR2 YFSETQ. J lost 5 bases, V lost 5 bases, and 4 bases had no gene match. The full variable domain, completed using reference TRBV5-1 and TRBJ2-4, is KAGVTQTPRYLIKTRGQQVTLSCSPISGHRSVSWYQQTPGQGLQFLFEYFSETQRNKGNFPGRFSGRQFSNSRSEMNVSTLELGDSALYLCASSERGQNIQYFGAGTRLSVL.

This chain joins TRBV16 and TRBJ1-2, with 7 bases that match TRBD1. Germline V gene data show CDR1 as KGHSY and CDR2 as FQNENV. Unmatched junction bases numbered 10, after V lost 4 bases and J lost 5 bases. The CDR3 runs 15 residues. CDR3 region: CASSLQGTGGYGYTF. The CDR3, as DNA: TGTGCCAGCAGCCTACAGGGGACTGGGGGTTATGGCTACACCTTC.

This clone was seen once. The CDR3 protein is CASGWGQGGAFF. The CDR3 DNA is TGTGCCAGCGGGTGGGGGCAGGGTGGAGCTTTCTTT. The chain links TRBV27 to TRBJ1-1, with a tentative D call TRBD1 (6 bases). The CDR3 totals 12 residues. V dropped 8 bases and J dropped 10 bases, with 17 bases sitting between them. Germline assignment: CDR1 MNHEY and CDR2 SMNVEV (reference sequence).

The count of this clone is one. The chain recombines TRBV2 with TRBJ1-5; D is uncertain. Trimming shortened V by 2 bases and J by 4 bases, and 6 bases separated the two germline ends. Germline assignment: CDR1 SNHLY and CDR2 FYNNEI. This CDR3 spans 13 amino acids. CDR3 in amino acids: CASSEQQNQPQHF. As DNA, the CDR3 is TGTGCCAGCAGTGAACAACAGAATCAGCCCCAGCATTTT.

This chain joins TRBV7-3 and TRBJ1-3, with TRBD1 identical over 8 bases. CDR1 and CDR2 (germline): SGHTA, FQGTGA. V trimming: 6 bases; J trimming: 4 bases; junction bases outside the gene matches: 8. The CDR3 covers 15 residues. As DNA, the CDR3 is TGTGCCAGCAGTCCCGAGGGACAGGTGGGAAACACCATATATTTT. It specifies CASSPEGQVGNTIYF. The variable domain in full, completed from reference TRBV7-3 and TRBJ1-3, reads GAGVSQTPSNKVTEKGKYVELRCDPISGHTALYWYRQSLGQGPEFLIYFQGTGAADDSGLPNDRFFAVRPEGSVSTLKIQRTERGDSAVYLCASSPEGQVGNTIYFGEGSWLTVV.

The chain joins TRBV2 to TRBJ1-5; 8 positions match TRBD1. Germline CDR1 is SNHLY and CDR2 is FYNNEI. The CDR3 runs 15 residues. The V segment lost 8 bases and the J segment 0 bases; nucleotides outside the gene matches: 6. The CDR3 sequence is CASGLTGDSNQPQHF. The DNA of the CDR3 is TGTGCCAGCGGTTTGACAGGGGATAGCAATCAGCCCCAGCATTTT. The whole variable domain, remainder taken from reference TRBV2 and TRBJ1-5, is EPEVTQTPSHQVTQMGQEVILRCVPISNHLYFYWYRQILGQKVEFLVSFYNNEISEKSEIFDDQFSVERPDGSNFTLKIRSTKLEDSAMYFCASGLTGDSNQPQHFGDGTRLSIL.